The entry below gives a single TCR beta chain sequence along with its context. Its antigen is not identified. The record originates from a study of shared clonotypes between healthy human individuals. Background on the study: The study used three CD4 naive, three CD4 memory, two CD8 naive and one CD8 memory plate per donor.

Repertoires were generated with immunoSEQ multiplex PCR, while TCRdb's copy carries only in-frame clones and drops some. The repertoire holds hundreds of thousands of clones, with roughly 96% as singletons. Study-level points and caveats: Sharing of clonotypes among donors was expected to vary with sequencing depth. The naive CD4 repertoires of a few donors were compared, and around 5.1% of clonotypes were shared.

The length of the CDR3 is 17 residues. CDR1 is SGHVS and CDR2 is FQNEAQ in the germline V gene. J lost 0 bases, V lost 0 bases, and 5 bases had no gene match. Naive-designated CD8 cells lacked CD45RO, were positively enriched for CCR7, and omitted terminally differentiated effector memory CD45RA+ cells. Adult donors, all healthy and HIV-negative, had no recent acute infections or vaccinations. J is TRBJ2-7 and V is TRBV7-8; 10 positions match TRBD2. This clonotype was obtained from a woman in her twenties or thirties in good health. The sample taken for sequencing was naive CD8+ T cells sorted from blood. The CDR3 DNA is TGTGCCAGCAGCTTAGCTGAGGGGACTAGCGACTCCTACGAGCAGTACTTC. It encodes CASSLAEGTSDSYEQYF.